The T cell receptor (beta chain) described here comes from a study of blood T cells in healthy people across ages. A second about 6 to 12 cycle PCR used barcoded and J-beta primers. Paired-end reads containing CDR3 totaled no fewer than 2.5 million for each sample. TCRdb passed the 5' RACE reads through MiXCR, listing each CDR3 protein once. The table records more than 1 million distinct CDR3 sequences, 45% of them present only once. V trimming: 2 bases; J trimming: 6 bases; junction bases outside the gene matches: 13. The germline V gene has CDR1 MNHEY and CDR2 SVGEGT. The CDR3 loop spans 17 amino acids. This clonotype turned up a few times. The antigen is undetermined. Study results and limitations: The recorded TCR beta diversity per million T cells decreased in a roughly linear manner with age. It was held that diversity estimates obtained from one million T cells represented underestimates. Leaving the PBMCs unsorted stopped any conclusive comparison of naive versus antigen-experienced cells.

This TCR was sampled from a woman between 55 and 75 years old in good health. Sequencing used blood. The chain couples TRBV6-2 or TRBV6-3 to TRBJ2-1; 7 bases line up with TRBD1. Here the CDR3 reads CASSYGRPGQSLNEQFF. CDR3 in DNA: TGTGCCAGCAGTTACGGTCGTCCGGGACAGTCGCTCAATGAGCAGTTCTTC.